The entry below gives a single TCR beta chain sequence along with its context. Its antigen is not identified. This record comes from a study of coeliac disease. Across the study: Without high-resolution HLA typing, biased TRBV7-2 usage was queried. General study points: Few TRB amino acid sequences were shared between samples; most were unique.

The CDR3 sequence is 13 residues long. The trim removed 9 bases at V and 6 bases at J, leaving 5 bases unmatched. From germline, CDR1 is SNHLY and CDR2 FYNNEI. Here immunoSEQ multiplex PCR was the method, and the copy in TCRdb shows in-frame clones only, minus some. The table lists several thousand clones, around 66% of them singletons. The chain joins TRBV2 to TRBJ2-1; 10 bases align to TRBD2. The sequence derives from a man aged 50 to 59 with active celiac disease. Sequencing was done on a sample of lamina propria lymphocytes from the gut. CDR3 DNA: TGTGCCAGAGGGGCTAGCGGGAGCAATGAGCAGTTCTTC. This translates into CARGASGSNEQFF.